The subject of this entry is one T cell receptor (beta chain). This clone was seen only a few times. No cognate antigen has been identified for it. No base qualities exist here, and no much larger clone lies one base off it. The sample's time point label is to be understood as: peripheral blood 6 weeks after treatment start. A cohort of 25 to 30 patients with locally advanced or metastatic urothelial carcinoma, treated at Memorial Sloan Kettering on a trial protocol, was included. Peripheral blood mononuclear cells were collected pretreatment and during treatment, with between 1 and 8 total time points obtained per patient. The Qiagen DNeasy Blood extraction kit was used to purify genomic DNA from total PBMCs and tumor samples. Collected pretreatment and during treatment, PBMCs were isolated and stored as previously described. To estimate absolute template abundance from read counts, synthetic TCR analog templates were spiked into each PCR. Using the immunoSEQ assay, TCRbeta CDR3 regions were amplified from genomic DNA with bias-controlled V and J gene primers. Sequencing of rearranged TCRbeta segments was done at approximately 20X coverage. For the original study's pipeline: Sequencing errors were corrected by clustering and CDR3s were annotated against IMGT to assign V, D and J genes. Downstream analyses used only productive TCRbeta rearrangements and left out out-of-frame or stop-codon sequences. To compute clonality, Shannon entropy was normalized by the log of the number of unique productive sequences and then subtracted from one. Fisher's exact test with Benjamini-Hochberg correction, at a threshold of adjusted p below 0.01, was used to find clones that differed between time points or between blood and tumor. TCRdb retrieved this table from immuneACCESS and kept in-frame rearrangements only. Not all clones are present; in checked studies, unresolved V genes account for under half, and no reason is known for the remainder. The V and J calls and clone size come from that table; D and trimming were worked out from the DNA. The sample table lists 80,000 to 95,000 clones, around four fifths of them with a count of one. Roughly 8% of the sample comes from the top ten.

The CDR3 measures 14 amino acids from cysteine to phenylalanine. The retained sequence is limited to the CDR3, 42 bases, with the frame set at the first base. For CDR1 and CDR2, the germline V gene lists LGHNA and YNFKEQ. Ends trimmed: V by 3 bases, J by 3 bases; bases unmatched to a gene: 1. These data are taken from a study of PD-L1 blockade in urothelial cancer (dated by TCRdb to 2015 to 2018). General notes on the study: All patients started therapy in the mid-2010s and received atezolizumab 1,200 mg intravenously every 3 weeks. About 85% of the roughly 29 patients were identified as males with urothelial cancer of bladder origin, and a prior smoking history was reported by 18 of 29 patients. An ECOG performance status of 0 or 1 was recorded for the patients, and 0 to 3 prior chemotherapy regimens had been received by the patients. Blood samples were analyzed at two time points: 3 weeks after treatment start (second dose) and 6 weeks after treatment start. Blood samples gave a median of around 140,000 T cells and 83,000 or so unique TCRs, with a median clonality of around 0.074. Somatic, immune and clinical correlates of response to PD-L1 blockade with atezolizumab in urothelial cancer were the focus of an exploratory multi-omic analysis. Pretreatment tumor samples, along with matched peripheral blood collected serially before and after atezolizumab treatment, underwent TCR sequencing. Durable clinical benefit meant progression-free survival longer than 6 months, and TCR features were also tested against progression-free and overall survival. In the same patients, whole exome sequencing and RNA sequencing of pretreatment tumors were performed in addition to TCR sequencing. Nine patients achieved durable clinical benefit and 15 to 20 did not. Pretreatment blood TCR-seq was available for about 27 patients, at least one posttreatment blood collection was obtained for approximately 25 patients, and tumor TCR-seq was available for approximately 25 patients.

Broader findings and caveats from the paper: A pretreatment peripheral blood TCR clonality below the median was linked to improved progression-free and overall survival. Small sample size (n of about 30) and many exploratory analyses mean the results are intended to be hypothesis-generating. Among patients with durable benefit, tumor-associated TCR clones showed greater expansion in peripheral blood 3 weeks after treatment started (n ≈ 24, p = 0.022).

The sequence links TRBV4-2 to TRBJ2-2, with 7 central nucleotides matching TRBD2. Sequencing was performed on PBMCs, taken around atezolizumab (anti-PD-L1) treatment. This sequence originates from an older man with urothelial cancer. CDR3 loop: CASSQREYTGELFF. The nucleotides are TGTGCCAGCAGCCAGCGGGAGTACACCGGGGAGCTGTTTTTT.